This TCR beta chain derives from a study of blood T cell repertoires in COVID-19. The wider study: COVID-19 samples, acute and convalescent, were from the United States, Italy and Spain. T cells, B-cell-depleted T cells, or PBMCs provided the cDNA or gDNA that served as material.

Source study methods: Reference gene primer amplification in the assay estimated nucleated cell counts. Some clones are missing from TCRdb's copy, which holds only in-frame ones; the method was immunoSEQ multiplex PCR. The V and J calls and clone size were taken over from that table, and D and trimming were inferred from the DNA. The table records 9,500 to 13,000 clones, approximately 87% of them present only once. V lost 4 bases, J lost 4 bases, and 17 bases lay in between. The CDR3 runs 15 residues. The V gene's germline CDR1 is SGHRS and CDR2 YFSETQ. This chain uses TRBV5-1 with TRBJ1-2; D might be TRBD1 (6 bases). This TCR derives from a human donor in a cohort sampled during active COVID-19. Sequencing was carried out using peripheral blood. This CDR3 is CASSKVTGEFYGYTF. In DNA, the CDR3 is TGCGCCAGCAGCAAAGTGACAGGAGAGTTCTATGGCTACACCTTC.